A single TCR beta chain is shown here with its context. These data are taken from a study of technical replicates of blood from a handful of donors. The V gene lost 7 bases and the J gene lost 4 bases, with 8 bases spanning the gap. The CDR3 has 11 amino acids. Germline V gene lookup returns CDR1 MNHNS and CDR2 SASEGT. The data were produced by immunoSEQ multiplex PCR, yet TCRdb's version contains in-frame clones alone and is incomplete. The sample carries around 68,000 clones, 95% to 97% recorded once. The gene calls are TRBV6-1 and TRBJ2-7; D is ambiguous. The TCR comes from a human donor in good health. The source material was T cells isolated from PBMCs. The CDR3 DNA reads TGTGCCAGCAAAACAGCTTACGAGCAGTACTTC. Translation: CASKTAYEQYF.